Below, 29 T cell receptor beta chains from the same sample are listed, as sequenced in a study of response to subunit inactivated influenza vaccine. TCRdb reprocessed the RT-PCR reads with MiXCR, giving one entry per CDR3 protein. The sample lists 560,000 or so distinct CDR3 sequences; 6.5% to 8% were seen once. The sequenced sample was PBMCs from blood, obtained roughly 24 months after vaccination. The receptor set was obtained from a man aged 50 to 69 who received an inactivated influenza vaccine.

This clonotype has a count of ten or more. The chain recombines TRBV5-1 with TRBJ2-2, with no clear D. Germline CDR1 reads SGHRS; CDR2 reads YFSETQ. Trimming removed 1 base from V and 0 bases from J, with 1 base in between. This CDR3 region has 13 residues. The CDR3, as DNA: TGCGCCAGCAGCTTGCCGAACACCGGGGAGCTGTTTTTT. This sequence encodes CASSLPNTGELFF.

This clonotype turned up a few times. This chain joins TRBV5-1 and TRBJ2-3; D is possibly TRBD1 (6 bases). The CDR3 has 17 amino acids. Germline CDR1 is SGHRS and CDR2 is YFSETQ. The ends were cut back, 2 bases at V and 3 bases at J, with 19 bases in the middle. Here the CDR3 reads CASSFAWTASKTDTQYF. The CDR3 DNA reads TGCGCCAGCAGCTTCGCTTGGACAGCCTCGAAAACAGATACGCAGTATTTT.

This clonotype was recorded a few times. The rearrangement links TRBV12-3 or TRBV12-4 to TRBJ2-7, with 13 bases identical to TRBD2. The V gene end was trimmed by 5 bases and the J gene end by 2 bases; junction bases not matched to a gene: 6. This CDR3 comprises 16 residues. CDR3 bases: TGTGCCAGCAGTCCACGGACTAGCGGGAGACCCTACGAGCAGTACTTC. Its protein product is CASSPRTSGRPYEQYF.

This clonotype was counted at least ten times. The chain employs TRBV5-1 and TRBJ1-1; tentative D call: TRBD1 (6 bases). Germline V gene lookup returns CDR1 SGHRS and CDR2 YFSETQ. This CDR3 has 14 amino acids. V lost 0 bases and J lost 6, with 12 bases in between. The CDR3 DNA follows: TGCGCCAGCAGCTTGGGACGCGGGGGCCCTGAAGCTTTCTTT. Its translation: CASSLGRGGPEAFF.

The V gene is TRBV10-3, the J gene TRBJ1-1; no clear D gene. Germline values: CDR1 ENHRY, CDR2 SYGVKD. V lost 8 bases and J lost 5, with 12 bases in between. This CDR3 is 12 amino acids long. The DNA of the CDR3 is TGTGCCATCGTGGGGTCGGGGACTGAAGCTTTCTTT. This encodes CAIVGSGTEAFF.

This clonotype was seen a few times. This chain uses TRBV14 with TRBJ2-2; D ambiguous. CDR3 length: 15 residues. V was pared by 0 bases and J by 4 bases, with 9 bases between. Germline V CDR1 and CDR2: SGHDN, FVKESK. CDR3 residues: CASSQDMGSTGELFF. In DNA form, the CDR3 reads TGTGCCAGCAGCCAAGATATGGGATCCACCGGGGAGCTGTTTTTT.

This clonotype showed up many times. The chain combines TRBV5-1 with TRBJ2-7, with 7 nucleotides matching TRBD2. V trimming: 3 bases; J trimming: 4 bases; junction bases outside the gene matches: 7. The CDR3 extends over 14 amino acids. CDR1 is SGHRS and CDR2 is YFSETQ in the germline V gene. The CDR3 sequence is CASSWGGKSYEQYF. CDR3 nucleotides: TGCGCCAGCAGCTGGGGGGGGAAATCTTACGAGCAGTACTTC. The variable domain in full, with the rest retrieved from reference TRBV5-1 and TRBJ2-7, is KAGVTQTPRYLIKTRGQQVTLSCSPISGHRSVSWYQQTPGQGLQFLFEYFSETQRNKGNFPGRFSGRQFSNSRSEMNVSTLELGDSALYLCASSWGGKSYEQYFGPGTRLTVT.

This clonotype was observed a few times. The rearrangement uses TRBV5-1 and TRBJ2-7; no firm D call. Trimming pared 7 bases from V and 5 bases from J, leaving 16 bases between. The CDR3 loop spans 13 amino acids. The germline gives CDR1 SGHRS, CDR2 YFSETQ. Here the CDR3 reads CASARPGRDEQYF. The CDR3, as DNA: TGCGCCAGCGCCCGCCCGGGTAGGGACGAGCAGTACTTC.

Many counts were recorded for this clonotype. The chain combines TRBV28 with TRBJ2-5; D unclear. This CDR3 is 12 amino acids long. Trimming left V 4 bases short and J 5 bases short, with 8 bases between. In germline, CDR1 is MDHEN, CDR2 SYDVKM. The CDR3 DNA follows: TGTGCCAGCAGTTCCGTGCGGGAGACCCAGTACTTC. Translation gives CASSSVRETQYF.

This clonotype has ten or more counts. V usage is TRBV5-1 and J usage is TRBJ1-5, with 7 bases that match TRBD1. CDR3 size: 14 residues. V dropped 4 bases and J dropped 4; count of bases not matched to a gene: 5. The germline CDR1 and CDR2 sequences are SGHRS and YFSETQ. The CDR3 sequence: CASSPGTANQPQHF. The DNA of the CDR3 is TGCGCCAGCAGCCCGGGGACAGCAAATCAGCCCCAGCATTTT.

This clonotype was picked up a small number of times. This sequence joins TRBV4-2 and TRBJ2-2; TRBD2 might be the D (5 bases). Between the trimmed V and J ends, which lost 1 base and 6 bases, there was a span of 9 bases. The germline gives CDR1 LGHNA, CDR2 YNFKEQ. The CDR3 loop spans 14 amino acids. For the CDR3, the DNA is TGTGCCAGCAGCCAAGTCACTAGGCCCGGGGAGCTGTTTTTT. Its translation is CASSQVTRPGELFF.

The sample holds a few counts of this clonotype. The genes are TRBV7-2 and TRBJ2-2, with 9 bases identical to TRBD2. The V and J ends lost 0 bases and 0 bases, in that order; junction bases with no gene match: 14. Germline CDR1 reads SGHTA; CDR2 reads FQGNSA. This CDR3 region has 21 residues. The CDR3 DNA sequence: TGTGCCAGCAGCTTAGCTATAGCGGGAGTGGGTCCTTATTCGAACACCGGGGAGCTGTTTTTT. It codes for CASSLAIAGVGPYSNTGELFF.

This clonotype has only a few counts. The V gene is TRBV27, the J gene TRBJ2-7; 11 bases are a match to TRBD2. V gave up 3 bases and J gave up 0 bases; unmatched junction bases: 10. Germline-derived CDR1 and CDR2 are MNHEY and SMNVEV (reference sequence). The CDR3 is 18 residues long. DNA of the CDR3: TGTGCCAGCAGTTTTTTAGGGACTAGCGGTGTTAACTCCTACGAGCAGTACTTC. It encodes CASSFLGTSGVNSYEQYF.

The gene calls are TRBV20-1 and TRBJ2-1; 10 positions match TRBD2. The CDR3 loop spans 16 amino acids. CDR1 and CDR2 from the germline V gene are DFQATT and SNEGSKA (reference sequence). Trimming cost V 2 bases and J 1 base; bases outside gene matches: 5. The DNA of the CDR3 is TGCAGTGCTAGATCGCCGACTAGCGGGTCCTACAATGAGCAGTTCTTC. This sequence encodes CSARSPTSGSYNEQFF.

This clonotype was seen a handful of times. The chain links TRBV12-3 or TRBV12-4 to TRBJ2-1; D is perhaps TRBD2 (5 bases). This CDR3 is built from 15 residues. Trimming stripped 3 bases from V and 1 base from J, with 10 bases between. CDR3 residues: CASSFSSLSYNEQFF. The CDR3 nucleotides read TGTGCCAGCAGTTTTTCTAGCCTGTCCTACAATGAGCAGTTCTTC.

This clonotype was observed at least ten times. The genes are TRBV28 and TRBJ2-7, with a tentative D call TRBD1 (6 bases). The CDR3 loop spans 17 amino acids. The V gene lost 3 bases and the J gene lost 2 bases, with 20 bases spanning the gap. Germline lookup yields CDR1 MDHEN and CDR2 SYDVKM. The DNA for the CDR3 is TGTGCCAGCAGTTTGTTGGGGACGTACAGGGAAACCTACGAGCAGTACTTC. Amino acid sequence: CASSLLGTYRETYEQYF.

The V and J genes are TRBV2 and TRBJ2-7, with TRBD1 as a possible D gene (6 bases). V was cut by 10 bases and J by 9 bases, with 19 bases left in between. CDR1 and CDR2 from the germline V gene are SNHLY and FYNNEI. This CDR3 has 12 residues. In nucleotides, the CDR3 is TGTGCCACCGGTCCGGGACAAGAACGGCAGTACTTC. It codes for CATGPGQERQYF. The full variable domain, in which reference TRBV2 and TRBJ2-7 provide the parts outside the CDR3, is EPEVTQTPSHQVTQMGQEVILRCVPISNHLYFYWYRQILGQKVEFLVSFYNNEISEKSEIFDDQFSVERPDGSNFTLKIRSTKLEDSAMYFCATGPGQERQYFGPGTRLTVT.

There are a few counts of this clonotype. J is TRBJ2-3 and V is TRBV7-9; 8 bases are shared with TRBD2. The CDR3 contains 15 residues. The germline V gene has CDR1 SEHNR and CDR2 FQNEAQ (reference sequence). V shed 4 bases, J shed 2 bases, and the junction held 5 bases outside the gene matches. The CDR3 spells CASSSQRENTDTQYF. As DNA, the CDR3 is TGTGCCAGCAGCTCCCAGCGGGAGAACACAGATACGCAGTATTTT. Combining the CDR3 with reference TRBV7-9 and TRBJ2-3 gives the whole variable domain DTGVSQNPRHKITKRGQNVTFRCDPISEHNRLYWYRQTLGQGPEFLTYFQNEAQLEKSRLLSDRFSAERPKGSFSTLEIQRTEQGDSAMYLCASSSQRENTDTQYFGPGTRLTVL.

A few counts support this clonotype. This chain connects TRBV20-1 to TRBJ2-4; possibly TRBD2 for D (6 bases). The germline CDR1 and CDR2 sequences are DFQATT and SNEGSKA (reference sequence). Trimming pared 5 bases from V and 1 base from J, leaving 15 bases between. The CDR3 is made up of 15 amino acids. CDR3 region: CSAPLLAFAKNIQYF. CDR3 in DNA: TGCAGTGCTCCGCTGCTAGCGTTTGCCAAAAACATTCAGTACTTC.

In its sample, this clonotype was seen a few times. The chain's CDR3 is CASSVSVGSYNEQFF. The CDR3, as DNA: TGTGCCAGCAGCGTATCTGTGGGGAGCTACAATGAGCAGTTCTTC. The gene calls are TRBV11-2 and TRBJ2-1; D might be TRBD2 (5 bases). Germline V CDR1 and CDR2: SGHAT, FQNNGV. Trimming took 5 bases from V and 3 from J, leaving 14 bases between them. The CDR3 sequence is 15 residues long.

This chain uses TRBV20-1 with TRBJ2-3, with 9 nucleotides matching TRBD2. J gave up 3 bases and V 3 bases, and 10 bases lay outside the gene matches. The CDR3 loop spans 16 amino acids. CDR1 and CDR2 (germline): DFQATT, SNEGSKA (reference sequence). CDR3 coding DNA: TGCAGTGCTAGGGTCCCGAGCGGGAGGAAGACAGATACGCAGTATTTT. Encoded protein: CSARVPSGRKTDTQYF.

This clonotype was recorded many times. The genes are TRBV6-1 and TRBJ2-6; a weak D match, TRBD1 (5 bases). Germline loops: CDR1 MNHNS, CDR2 SASEGT. The CDR3 sequence is 15 residues long. V lost 5 bases and J 4 bases, leaving 12 bases between the germline ends. The CDR3 is CASSPQGSGANVLTF. The DNA for the CDR3 is TGTGCCAGCAGTCCCCAGGGATCCGGGGCCAACGTCCTGACTTTC.

This clonotype was recorded many times. The chain recombines TRBV19 with TRBJ2-7; maybe TRBD1 (6 bases). There are 16 residues in the CDR3. The germline V gene has CDR1 LNHDA and CDR2 SQIVND (reference sequence). Deletions cut 2 bases from V and 6 bases from J, with 20 bases between. CDR3 sequence reads: CASSIFYGTRGGEQYF. The CDR3 nucleotides read TGTGCCAGTAGTATATTCTACGGGACAAGGGGCGGCGAGCAGTACTTC.

This clonotype was observed at least ten times. This rearrangement joins TRBV5-1 to TRBJ1-1; D unclear. The V end was cut by 5 bases, the J end by 0 bases, with 8 bases between. The CDR3 is made up of 13 amino acids. Looked up from germline, CDR1 is SGHRS and CDR2 is YFSETQ. In DNA, the CDR3 is TGCGCCAGCAGGCCCAAGGTGAACACTGAAGCTTTCTTT. Residues: CASRPKVNTEAFF.

This clonotype appeared a few times. The chain couples TRBV21-1 to TRBJ2-3. TRBV21-1 is annotated as a pseudogene. This CDR3 has 15 residues. In DNA, the CDR3 is TGTGCCAGCAGGAGACCGCGGCTAAGCACAGATACGCAGTATTTT. Its translation: CASRRPRLSTDTQYF.

V gene TRBV24-1 combines with J gene TRBJ2-2; tentative D call: TRBD2 (6 bases). The CDR3 runs to 13 residues. Per the germline V gene, CDR1 is KGHDR and CDR2 is SFDVKD. V lost 11 bases and J lost 5, with 14 bases in between. The chain's CDR3 is CASNGGMTGELFF. The CDR3 DNA sequence: TGTGCCAGCAATGGCGGGATGACCGGGGAGCTGTTTTTT.

This clonotype was counted only a few times. The chain employs TRBV10-2 and TRBJ2-3, with TRBD2 identical over 7 bases. The junction had 16 bases not matched to a gene; V was cut back by 8 bases and J by 5 bases. The CDR3 contains 16 residues. Per the germline V gene, CDR1 is WSHSY and CDR2 is SAAADI. As DNA, the CDR3 is TGCGCCAGCGGGAGGGTTACTAGTACGGGCGGAGATACGCAGTATTTT. It translates to CASGRVTSTGGDTQYF.

This clonotype was recorded many times. This sequence joins TRBV12-3 or TRBV12-4 and TRBJ2-1; TRBD1 matches 9 bases. The CDR3 contains 13 residues. Losses at the gene ends were 3 bases for V and 13 bases for J; bases not matched to a gene: 7. DNA for the CDR3: TGTGCCAGCAGTTTTACAGGGGGCGTTAGTCAGTTCTTC. It codes for CASSFTGGVSQFF.

This clonotype was picked up many times. The genes are TRBV28 and TRBJ2-7; tentatively, D is TRBD1 (5 bases). The V end was cut by 1 base, the J end by 5 bases, with 12 bases between. This CDR3 comprises 14 residues. Germline assignment: CDR1 MDHEN and CDR2 SYDVKM. In DNA, the CDR3 is TGTGCCAGCAGTTTATCGGCAGGGATCCACGAGCAGTACTTC. Translating it yields CASSLSAGIHEQYF.